Described below is a single TCR beta chain sequence and its context. As yet, its antigen is unknown. CDR3 length: 14 amino acids. The V gene end was trimmed by 7 bases and the J gene end by 3 bases; junction bases not matched to a gene: 5. The germline V gene has CDR1 LNHDA and CDR2 SQIVND (reference sequence). This record comes from a study of T cell responses to AZD1222 COVID-19 vaccine. Profiled with immunoSEQ multiplex PCR; TCRdb holds only in-frame clones, not every one. Counted here are more than 100,000 clones, around 93% occurring once; the ten biggest clones make up less than 6%. Study-wide results and caveats: Increased Spike-specific TCR breadth and depth were observed after two AZD1222 doses.

This TCR was recovered from an adult who received the AZD1222 COVID-19 vaccine. The rearrangement links TRBV19 to TRBJ2-2, with 7 nucleotides matching TRBD1. The sample in question was peripheral blood, obtained 28 days after the second AZD1222 dose. For the CDR3, the DNA is TGTGCCAGTAAAGGACAGGTCCACACCGGGGAGCTGTTTTTT. Translating it yields CASKGQVHTGELFF.